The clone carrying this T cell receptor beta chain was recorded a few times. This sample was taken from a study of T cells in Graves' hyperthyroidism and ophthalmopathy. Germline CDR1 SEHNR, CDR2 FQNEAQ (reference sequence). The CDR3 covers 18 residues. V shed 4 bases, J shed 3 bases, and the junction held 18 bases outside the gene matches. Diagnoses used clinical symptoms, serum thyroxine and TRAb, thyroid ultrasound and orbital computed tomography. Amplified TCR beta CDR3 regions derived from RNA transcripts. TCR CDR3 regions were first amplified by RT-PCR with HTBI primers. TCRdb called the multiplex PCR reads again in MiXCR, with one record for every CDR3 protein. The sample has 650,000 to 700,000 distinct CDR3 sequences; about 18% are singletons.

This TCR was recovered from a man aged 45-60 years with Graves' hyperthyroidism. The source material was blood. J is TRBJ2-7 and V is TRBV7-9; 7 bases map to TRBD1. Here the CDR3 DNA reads TGTGCCAGCAGCTCAGAATACATGACAGGGTTAAGGGACTACGAGCAGTACTTC. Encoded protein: CASSSEYMTGLRDYEQYF.